This T cell receptor (beta chain) comes out of a study of blood T cell dynamics during melanoma immunotherapy. Findings and limits, study-wide: At W3, later disease-control patients showed bifurcated PBMC repertoire changes, unlike progressors. Clones driving repertoire changes may be melanoma-specific or general immune activation.

V was shortened by 0 bases and J by 4 bases, with 15 bases between the two germline ends. CDR3 length equals 16 residues. The V gene's germline CDR1 is LGHNA and CDR2 YNFKEQ. Note on this clone: Its antigen is currently unknown.

Sequencing was performed with immunoSEQ multiplex PCR; in TCRdb, only in-frame clones are kept and a portion is missing. The sample shows 25,000 to 35,000 clones, 80% to 85% of them seen only once. Time point noted: week 3, after first cycle of checkpoint inhibitor. Sampling occurred pretreatment (T0) and at week 3 (W3), after cycle one of checkpoint blockade. Prior systemic cancer therapy, immunosuppressant use and other active malignancies excluded patients. This specimen consisted of blood, obtained from a patient treated with checkpoint blockade. This clonotype was obtained from a human donor with melanoma. The chain recombines TRBV4-2 with TRBJ1-2, with D possibly matching TRBD1 (6 bases). In DNA form, the CDR3 reads TGTGCCAGCAGCCAAGATCTAGGGGGGTACTTCTATGGCTACACCTTC. Translation gives CASSQDLGGYFYGYTF.